This T cell receptor beta chain is drawn from a study of T cell changes during pregnancy in multiple sclerosis (dated by TCRdb to between 2019 and 2020). Describing the broader study: The study looked at changes in the T cell repertoire across pregnancy in women with multiple sclerosis.

Library preparation used the immunoSEQ multiplex PCR assay. TCRdb re-hosts the immuneACCESS table, in-frame sequences only. Its copies lack some clones; in the studies checked, an unresolved V gene accounts for under half of them, and the cause for the rest is not known. Recorded for this sample are 35,000 to 40,000 clones; more than 85% of them occurred a single time. The ten largest clones take up 5.5% of the sample. V drops 7 bases and J drops 3 bases, leaving 13 bases in between. The germline V gene (reference sequence) yields SEHNR for CDR1 and FQNEAQ for CDR2. Spanning cysteine to phenylalanine, the CDR3 consists of 13 amino acids. Solely the CDR3 DNA is kept, with 39 bases framed from the first base. Turning to this clone: Its specific antigen is unknown. No much larger clone exists at a distance of one base, and base qualities are not known.

Sequenced here: CD8+ T cells from peripheral blood mononuclear cells, sampled in the third trimester of pregnancy. The origin of this receptor is a female donor with multiple sclerosis, enrolled in a pregnancy study. This receptor chain uses TRBV7-9 and TRBJ2-7; TRBD2 might be the D gene, on 5 matching bases. The DNA reads TGTGCCAGCACCGCCGGGGATAGCTACGAGCAGTACTTC. The encoded protein is CASTAGDSYEQYF.